A selection of T cell receptor beta chains follows, all from one sample in a study of T cell repertoires in cytomegalovirus infection. TCRdb reanalysed the reads using MiXCR and keeps one entry per CDR3 protein. The sample records approximately 110,000 distinct CDR3 sequences, 30% to 35% being singletons. No antigen has been assigned to these receptors. The starting material was CD8+ T cells from cultured PBMCs, obtained from culture after CMV antigen stimulation. The receptors stem from a human donor in good health (CMV status not recorded). Some clones in this sample may be carry-over from other donors' samples. CDR3s include the opening cysteine and the closing phenylalanine or tryptophan. Fields, in order: J gene, clone size, V gene, D gene, CDR3 DNA, CDR3 protein. A D gene is named only where the DNA matches it firmly. Size is stated for part of the rows, as once, few or many counts, or as a class when the clone is expanded.

TRBJ1-5 many TRBV7-9 - TGTGCCAGCAGCCTAATGACAGATCAGCCCCAGCATTTT CASSLMTDQPQHF
TRBJ2-2 - TRBV7-3 - TGTGCCAGCAGCTTAGACGGCCTTACCGGGGCTCTTACCGGGGAGCTGTTTTTT CASSLDGLTGALTGELFF
TRBJ1-2 - TRBV6-2/TRBV6-3 TRBD1 TGTGCCAGCAGTTCTGGACAGGGGGCGGCTAACTATGGCTACACCTTC CASSSGQGAANYGYTF
TRBJ1-4 many TRBV5-1 - TGCGCCAGCAGCACTTGGGGCAGTAATGAAAAACTGTTTTTT CASSTWGSNEKLFF
TRBJ1-2 - TRBV7-2 TRBD1 TGTGCCAGCAGCTTCGGGACAGGCCATGGCTACACCTTC CASSFGTGHGYTF
TRBJ1-4 many TRBV7-2 - TGTGCCAGCAGCTTAATAGGCAGTACAACTAATGAAAAACTGTTTTTT CASSLIGSTTNEKLFF
TRBJ1-2 many TRBV7-2 - TGTGCCTTAGGTTATCCGGGACGCACTAACTATGGCTACACCTTC CALGYPGRTNYGYTF
TRBJ2-1 - TRBV2 TRBD2 TGTGCCAGCAGCGGTGGGACTAGCGGTGAGCAGTTCTTC CASSGGTSGEQFF
TRBJ2-3 few TRBV11-2 - TGTGCCAGCACCGGACCCAATACCGATACGCAGTATTTT CASTGPNTDTQYF
TRBJ2-2 few TRBV7-2 - TGTGCCAGCAGCATCTATCCAGGGGCGGGGGACACCGGGGAGCTGTTTTTT CASSIYPGAGDTGELFF
TRBJ2-3 - TRBV28 - TGTGCCAGCACCCTGGGCAGGGGCCTCACAGATACGCAGTATTTT CASTLGRGLTDTQYF
TRBJ1-1 - TRBV4-1 - TGCGCCAGCAGCCAAGAGGGGTTCTCCCGTAACACTGAAGCTTTCTTT CASSQEGFSRNTEAFF
TRBJ2-1 many TRBV7-8 - TGTGCCAGCAGCTTAGAGGCCGCCCACAATGAGCAGTTCTTC CASSLEAAHNEQFF
TRBJ2-3 many TRBV12-3/TRBV12-4 - TGTGCCAGCAGTTTAAGTGATAGCACAGATACGCAGTATTTT CASSLSDSTDTQYF
TRBJ2-7 - TRBV2 - TGTGCCAGCAGTGAAGCTAAGGAGATCTACGAGCAGTACTTC CASSEAKEIYEQYF
TRBJ2-3 many TRBV7-6 - TGTGCCAGCAGCCCCGACATGGATACGCAGTATTTT CASSPDMDTQYF
TRBJ1-1 - TRBV19 - TGTGCCAGTAGTACGCGGGGGGAAGCTTTCTTT CASSTRGEAFF
TRBJ2-5 - TRBV7-6 - TGTGCCAGCAGCTCTGTTGATAGCGCGATCCAAGAGACCCAGTACTTC CASSSVDSAIQETQYF
TRBJ2-7 - TRBV7-2 - TGTGCCAGCAGCCGGTACCTCTCGAGCGAGCAGTACTTC CASSRYLSSEQYF
TRBJ2-2 - TRBV6-2/TRBV6-3 TRBD1 TGTGCCAGCAGTTCGCCGGGACAGGGGAGCACCGGGGAGCTGTTTTTT CASSSPGQGSTGELFF
TRBJ1-2 - TRBV7-6 - TGTGCCAGCAGCATCTGGACAGATTATGGCTACACCTTC CASSIWTDYGYTF
TRBJ2-5 - TRBV11-2 TRBD1 TGTGCCAGCAGCTTAGCCCTCGGGACAGTCCAAGAGACCCAGTACTTC CASSLALGTVQETQYF
TRBJ1-1 many TRBV7-2 - TGTGCCAGCAGCGGAAGTGAGGGGGGAATCACTGAAGCTTTCTTT CASSGSEGGITEAFF
TRBJ1-4 - TRBV27 - TGTGCCAGCAGTTTACGGGGCAGGAGATCTGCAACTAATGAAAAACTGTTTTTT CASSLRGRRSATNEKLFF
TRBJ2-3 - TRBV7-2 TRBD2 TGTGCCAGCAGCCCTATTCCTACTAGCGGGGCACTAGCTAGCACAGATACGCAGTATTTT CASSPIPTSGALASTDTQYF
TRBJ1-1 - TRBV6-2/TRBV6-3 TRBD1 TGTGCCAGCAGTTACAACAGGGGGATCACTGAAGCTTTCTTT CASSYNRGITEAFF
TRBJ1-1 few TRBV12-3/TRBV12-4 - TGTGCCAGCAGTTTCTGGGCAGGACATAACAGGGACACTGAAGCTTTCTTT CASSFWAGHNRDTEAFF
TRBJ2-1 many TRBV7-8 - TGTGCCAGCAGCTTAGGCCGGCAACTGATCGATGAGCAGTTCTTC CASSLGRQLIDEQFF
TRBJ2-1 few TRBV4-3 - TGCGCCAGCAGCCCTACGCTCTCCTACAATGAGCAGTTCTTC CASSPTLSYNEQFF
TRBJ1-2 few TRBV20-1 - TGCAGTGCTAGAGATATGTTCCTTCAGGGGAACTATGGCTACACCTTC CSARDMFLQGNYGYTF
TRBJ1-1 - TRBV7-2 TRBD1 TGTGCCAGCAGCTTACGGACAGGGATTAAGACTGAAGCTTTCTTT CASSLRTGIKTEAFF
TRBJ1-5 few TRBV6-6 TRBD1 TGTGCCAGCAGTTACTTAGTGCTCCGGGACAGGGAGGGTGAGCCCCAGCATTTT CASSYLVLRDREGEPQHF
TRBJ2-1 - TRBV2 TRBD2 TGTGCCAGCAGTGGAGTACTAGCGGGGGCATTCACTTACAATGAGCAGTTCTTC CASSGVLAGAFTYNEQFF
TRBJ2-1 many TRBV6-2/TRBV6-3 - TGTGCCAGCAGTTATGGGGGGGCGGCCAATGAGCAGTTCTTC CASSYGGAANEQFF
TRBJ2-1 - TRBV7-6 - TGTGCCAGCAGCGTAGGGACATCCCTAGTGGGCAATGAGCAGTTCTTC CASSVGTSLVGNEQFF
TRBJ2-3 few TRBV12-3/TRBV12-4 TRBD2 TGTGCCAGCAGTTGGAATCTGGCGGGGGGGGGAGATACGCAGTATTTT CASSWNLAGGGDTQYF
TRBJ2-5 few TRBV6-5 TRBD1 TGTGCCAGCAGTAGCGACGGGACAGGGGGAGAGACCCAGTACTTC CASSSDGTGGETQYF